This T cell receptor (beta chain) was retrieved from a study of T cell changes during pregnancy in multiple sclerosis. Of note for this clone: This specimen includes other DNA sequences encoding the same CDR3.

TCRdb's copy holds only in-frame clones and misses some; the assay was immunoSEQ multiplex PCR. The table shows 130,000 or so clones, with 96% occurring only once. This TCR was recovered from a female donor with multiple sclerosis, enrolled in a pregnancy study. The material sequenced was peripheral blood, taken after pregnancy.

The CDR3 bases are TGCGCCAGCAGCTTGACACTAGCGACATACAATGAGCAGTTCTTC. Protein product: CASSLTLATYNEQFF. The J gene is TRBJ2-1, the V gene TRBV5-1; the match to TRBD2 covers 7 bases. Germline CDR1 reads SGHRS; CDR2 reads YFSETQ. The CDR3 is made up of 15 amino acids. V lost 1 base, J lost 4 bases, and 5 bases stayed unmatched.